Presented here are 7 T cell receptor beta chains from one specimen sequenced in a study of T cell repertoires in cytomegalovirus infection. TCRdb reanalysed the reads using MiXCR and keeps one entry per CDR3 protein. The sample includes around 190,000 distinct CDR3 sequences, around an eighth of them seen just once. The sequencing input was PBMCs. Receptors were obtained from a human donor in good health (CMV status not recorded). Some clones in this sample may be carry-over from other donors' samples.

J is TRBJ2-6 and V is TRBV14; no clear D gene. This CDR3 has 18 amino acids. In germline, CDR1 is SGHDN, CDR2 FVKESK. V was clipped by 4 bases and J by 2 bases, with 18 bases between them. The CDR3 loop is CASSLWTTTLPGANVLTF. Written as DNA, the CDR3 is TGTGCCAGCAGCCTATGGACCACCACACTGCCTGGGGCCAACGTCCTGACTTTC.

In its sample, this clonotype was seen many times. The chain couples TRBV12-3 or TRBV12-4 to TRBJ2-6; 7 nucleotides line up with TRBD1. V lost 6 bases to trimming and J lost 2 bases; unmatched junction nucleotides: 13. The CDR3 is 18 residues long. CDR3 DNA sequence: TGTGCCAGCAGCTACTCACAGGGGCAAATACCTGGGGCCAACGTCCTGACTTTC. Translation gives CASSYSQGQIPGANVLTF.

V is TRBV28 and J is TRBJ1-5; maybe TRBD1 (6 bases). CDR1 and CDR2 from the germline V gene are MDHEN and SYDVKM. V was trimmed by 6 bases and J by 7 bases, leaving 13 bases between them. CDR3 length equals 13 residues. The CDR3 nucleotides read TGTGCCAGCAGACCTGGACAGATACAGCCCCAGCATTTT. Translation gives CASRPGQIQPQHF.

This clonotype was seen only a few times. This chain connects TRBV7-9 to TRBJ1-2; 8 bases match TRBD1. J gave up 2 bases and V 5 bases, and 4 bases lay outside the gene matches. The CDR3 has 14 residues. Germline-derived CDR1 and CDR2 are SEHNR and FQNEAQ (reference sequence). The CDR3 nucleotides read TGTGCCAGCAGCACGGGACAGGTCAACTATGGCTACACCTTC. Residues: CASSTGQVNYGYTF.

This clonotype was seen only a few times. The J gene is TRBJ2-3, the V gene TRBV25-1; 9 bases line up with TRBD2. The CDR3 covers 17 residues. The germline V gene has CDR1 MGHDK and CDR2 SYGVNS. The ends lost 0 bases at V and 5 bases at J; junction bases unmatched: 9. The CDR3 loop reads CASSEYPAGGRGDTQYF. CDR3 bases: TGTGCCAGCAGTGAATACCCAGCGGGGGGCCGAGGAGATACGCAGTATTTT.

In its sample, this clonotype was seen many times. The chain employs TRBV28 and TRBJ2-2; D is possibly TRBD1 or TRBD2 (5 bases each). Germline loops: CDR1 MDHEN, CDR2 SYDVKM. The V gene lost 4 bases and the J gene lost 9 bases, with 12 bases spanning the gap. The CDR3 covers 13 residues. CDR3: CASSWSRGRELFF. The CDR3 DNA reads TGTGCCAGCAGTTGGTCGAGGGGAAGGGAGCTGTTTTTT.

This clonotype was picked up many times. The V and J genes are TRBV7-2 and TRBJ2-1; 11 bases line up with TRBD2. V was clipped by 5 bases and J by 8 bases; unmatched bases: 8. In germline, CDR1 is SGHTA, CDR2 FQGNSA. The CDR3 loop spans 15 amino acids. The CDR3 sequence: CASSLLAGEFDEQFF. The DNA of the CDR3 is TGTGCCAGCAGCCTACTAGCGGGAGAGTTCGATGAGCAGTTCTTC. Drawing the rest from reference TRBV7-2 and TRBJ2-1, the complete variable domain is GAGVSQSPSNKVTEKGKDVELRCDPISGHTALYWYRQSLGQGLEFLIYFQGNSAPDKSGLPSDRFSAERTGGSVSTLTIQRTQQEDSAVYLCASSLLAGEFDEQFFGPGTRLTVL.